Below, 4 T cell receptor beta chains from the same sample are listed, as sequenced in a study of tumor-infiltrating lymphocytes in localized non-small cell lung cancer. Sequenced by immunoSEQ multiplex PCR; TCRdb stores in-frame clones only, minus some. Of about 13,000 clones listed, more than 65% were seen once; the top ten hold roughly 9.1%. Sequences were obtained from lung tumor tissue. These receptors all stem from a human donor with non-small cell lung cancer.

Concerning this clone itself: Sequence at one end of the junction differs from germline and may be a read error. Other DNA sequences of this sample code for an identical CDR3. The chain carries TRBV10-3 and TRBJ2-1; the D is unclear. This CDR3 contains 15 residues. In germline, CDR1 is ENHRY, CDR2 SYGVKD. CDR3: CATQDSGSSYNEQFF. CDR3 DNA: TGCGCCACTCAAGATTCTGGAAGCTCCTACAATGAGCAGTTCTTC.

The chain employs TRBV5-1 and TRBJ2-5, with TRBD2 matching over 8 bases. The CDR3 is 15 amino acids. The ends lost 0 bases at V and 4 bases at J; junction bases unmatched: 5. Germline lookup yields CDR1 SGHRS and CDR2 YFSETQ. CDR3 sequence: CASSLALGLAETQYF. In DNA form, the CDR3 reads TGCGCCAGCAGCTTGGCCCTCGGACTAGCAGAGACCCAGTACTTC. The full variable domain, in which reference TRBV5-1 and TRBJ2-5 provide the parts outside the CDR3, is KAGVTQTPRYLIKTRGQQVTLSCSPISGHRSVSWYQQTPGQGLQFLFEYFSETQRNKGNFPGRFSGRQFSNSRSEMNVSTLELGDSALYLCASSLALGLAETQYFGPGTRLLVL.

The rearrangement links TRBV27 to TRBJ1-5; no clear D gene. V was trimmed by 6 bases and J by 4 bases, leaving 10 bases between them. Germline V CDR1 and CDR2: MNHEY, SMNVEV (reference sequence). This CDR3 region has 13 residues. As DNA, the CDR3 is TGTGCCAGCAGCGCGCGCGGGAATCAGCCCCAGCATTTT. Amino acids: CASSARGNQPQHF.

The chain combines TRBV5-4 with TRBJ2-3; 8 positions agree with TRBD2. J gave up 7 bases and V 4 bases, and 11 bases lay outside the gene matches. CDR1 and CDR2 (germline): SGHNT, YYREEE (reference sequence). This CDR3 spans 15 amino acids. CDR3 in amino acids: CASSPAGGSLNTQYF. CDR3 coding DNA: TGTGCCAGCAGCCCGGCGGGAGGAAGCCTAAATACGCAGTATTTT.